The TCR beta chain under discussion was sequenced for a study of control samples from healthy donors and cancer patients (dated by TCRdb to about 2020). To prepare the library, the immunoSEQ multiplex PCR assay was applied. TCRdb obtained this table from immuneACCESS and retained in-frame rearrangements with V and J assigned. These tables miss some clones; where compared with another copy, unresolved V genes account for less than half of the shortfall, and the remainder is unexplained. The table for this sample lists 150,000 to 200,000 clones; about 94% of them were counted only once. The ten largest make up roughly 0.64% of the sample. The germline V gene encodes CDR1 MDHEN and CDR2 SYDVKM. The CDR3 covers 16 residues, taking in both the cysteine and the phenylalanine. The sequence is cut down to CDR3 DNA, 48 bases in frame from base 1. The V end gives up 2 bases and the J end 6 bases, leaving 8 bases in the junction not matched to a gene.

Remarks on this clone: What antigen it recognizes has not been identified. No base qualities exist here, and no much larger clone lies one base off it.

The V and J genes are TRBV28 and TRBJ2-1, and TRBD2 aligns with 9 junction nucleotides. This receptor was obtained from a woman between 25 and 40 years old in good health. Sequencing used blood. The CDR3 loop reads CASSLVASGVFNEQFF. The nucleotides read TGTGCCAGCAGTTTAGTGGCTAGCGGGGTGTTCAATGAGCAGTTCTTC.